This T cell receptor (beta chain) is from a study of blood T cell repertoires in COVID-19. Using immunoSEQ multiplex PCR, the repertoire was profiled, and TCRdb retains in-frame clones only, with some absent. The sample has 250,000 to 350,000 clones; roughly 90% are singletons. The CDR3 sequence is 15 residues long. The germline V gene encodes CDR1 GTSNPN and CDR2 SVGIG (reference sequence). V dropped 4 bases and J dropped 3 bases, with 16 bases sitting between them. The TCR originated in a woman aged 50 to 60 with active or convalescent COVID-19. The rearrangement links TRBV30 to TRBJ1-5; possibly TRBD1 for D (6 bases). Sample: peripheral blood. CDR3 DNA sequence: TGTGCCTGGAATCGGGGCGGACAGCACAATCAGCCCCAGCATTTT. This encodes CAWNRGGQHNQPQHF.